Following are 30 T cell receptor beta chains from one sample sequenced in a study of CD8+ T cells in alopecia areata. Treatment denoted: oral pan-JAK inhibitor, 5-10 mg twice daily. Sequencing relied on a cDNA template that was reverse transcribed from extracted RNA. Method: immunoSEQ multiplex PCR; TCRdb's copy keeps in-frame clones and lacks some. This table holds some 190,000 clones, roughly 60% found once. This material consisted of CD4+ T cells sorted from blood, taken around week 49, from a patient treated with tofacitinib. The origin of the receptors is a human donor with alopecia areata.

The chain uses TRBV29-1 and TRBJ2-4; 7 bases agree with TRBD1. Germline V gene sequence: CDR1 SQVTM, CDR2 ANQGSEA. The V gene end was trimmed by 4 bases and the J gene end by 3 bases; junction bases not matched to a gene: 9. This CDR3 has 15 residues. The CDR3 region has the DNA TGCAGCGTTGGAGAGACAGGGTTGAGCAAAAACATTCAGTACTTC. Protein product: CSVGETGLSKNIQYF.

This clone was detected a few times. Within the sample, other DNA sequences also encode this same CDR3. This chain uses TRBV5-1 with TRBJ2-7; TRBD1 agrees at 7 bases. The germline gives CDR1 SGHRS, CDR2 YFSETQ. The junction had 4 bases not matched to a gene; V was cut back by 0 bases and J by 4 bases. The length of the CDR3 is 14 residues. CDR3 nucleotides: TGCGCCAGCAGCTTGGGACAGGGATCATACGAGCAGTACTTC. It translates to CASSLGQGSYEQYF.

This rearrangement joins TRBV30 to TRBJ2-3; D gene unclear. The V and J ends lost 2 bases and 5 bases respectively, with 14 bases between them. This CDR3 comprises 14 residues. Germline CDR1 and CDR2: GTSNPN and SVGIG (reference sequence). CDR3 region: CAWSTGGERDTQYF. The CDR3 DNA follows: TGTGCCTGGAGTACCGGCGGTGAGCGAGATACGCAGTATTTT.

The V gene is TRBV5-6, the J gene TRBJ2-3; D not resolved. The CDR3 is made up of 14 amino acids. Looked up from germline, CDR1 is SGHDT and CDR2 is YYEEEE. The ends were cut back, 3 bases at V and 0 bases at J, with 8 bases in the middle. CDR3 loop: CASSSTQSTDTQYF. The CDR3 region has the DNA TGTGCCAGCAGCTCAACACAGAGCACAGATACGCAGTATTTT.

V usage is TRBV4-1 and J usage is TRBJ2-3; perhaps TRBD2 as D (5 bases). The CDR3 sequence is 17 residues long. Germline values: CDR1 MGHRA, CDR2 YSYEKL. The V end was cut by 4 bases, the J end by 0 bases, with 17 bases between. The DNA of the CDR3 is TGCGCCAGCAGCCTTCCCAAGGCAGGACTTAGCACAGATACGCAGTATTTT. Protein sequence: CASSLPKAGLSTDTQYF.

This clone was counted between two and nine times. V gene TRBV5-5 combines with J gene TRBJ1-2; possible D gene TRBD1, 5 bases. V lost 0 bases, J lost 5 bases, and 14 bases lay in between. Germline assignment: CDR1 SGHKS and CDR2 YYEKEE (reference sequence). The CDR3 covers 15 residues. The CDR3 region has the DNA TGTGCCAGCAGCTTGGCCGGCCAGGGAAAATATGGCTACACCTTC. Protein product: CASSLAGQGKYGYTF.

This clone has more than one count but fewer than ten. The CDR3 DNA follows: TGCGCCAGCAGCGGGACAGGGAACACCGGGGAGCTGTTTTTT. This gives the protein CASSGTGNTGELFF. The genes are TRBV5-1 and TRBJ2-2; TRBD1 matches at 8 bases. The CDR3 runs to 14 residues. CDR1 SGHRS and CDR2 YFSETQ come from the germline V gene. J lost 1 base, V lost 4 bases, and 0 bases had no gene match. The full variable domain, rest sourced from reference TRBV5-1 and TRBJ2-2, is KAGVTQTPRYLIKTRGQQVTLSCSPISGHRSVSWYQQTPGQGLQFLFEYFSETQRNKGNFPGRFSGRQFSNSRSEMNVSTLELGDSALYLCASSGTGNTGELFFGEGSRLTVL.

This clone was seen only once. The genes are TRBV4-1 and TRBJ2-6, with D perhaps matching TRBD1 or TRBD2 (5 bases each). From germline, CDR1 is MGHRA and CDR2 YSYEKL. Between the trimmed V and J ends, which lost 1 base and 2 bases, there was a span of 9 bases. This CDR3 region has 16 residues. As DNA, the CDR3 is TGCGCCAGCAGCCAAGTCGGGGCGGCTGGGGCCAACGTCCTGACTTTC. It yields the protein CASSQVGAAGANVLTF.

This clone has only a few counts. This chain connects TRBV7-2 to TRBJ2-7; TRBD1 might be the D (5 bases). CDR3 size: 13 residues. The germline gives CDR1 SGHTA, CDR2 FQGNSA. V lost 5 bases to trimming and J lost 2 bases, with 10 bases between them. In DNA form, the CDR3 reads TGTGCCAGCAGCCCAGGGATACCCTACGAGCAGTACTTC. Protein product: CASSPGIPYEQYF.

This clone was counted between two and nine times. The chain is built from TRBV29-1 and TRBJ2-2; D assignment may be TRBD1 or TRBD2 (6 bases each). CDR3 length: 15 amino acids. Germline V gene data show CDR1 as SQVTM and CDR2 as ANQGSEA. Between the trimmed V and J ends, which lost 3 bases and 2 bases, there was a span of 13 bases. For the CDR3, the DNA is TGCAGCGTTGATAGAGGGGGGCTCAACACCGGGGAGCTGTTTTTT. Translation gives CSVDRGGLNTGELFF.

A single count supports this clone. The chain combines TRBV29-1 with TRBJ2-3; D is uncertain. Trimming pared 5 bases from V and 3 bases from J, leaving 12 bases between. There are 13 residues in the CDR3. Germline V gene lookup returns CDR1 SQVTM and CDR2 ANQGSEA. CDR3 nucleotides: TGCAGCGTTAAGGCCAGGCAGACAGATACGCAGTATTTT. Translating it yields CSVKARQTDTQYF.

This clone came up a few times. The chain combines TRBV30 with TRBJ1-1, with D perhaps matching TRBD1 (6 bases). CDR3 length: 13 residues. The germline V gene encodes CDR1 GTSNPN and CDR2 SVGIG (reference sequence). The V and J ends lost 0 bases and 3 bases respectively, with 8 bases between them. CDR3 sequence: CAWSVKGDTEAFF. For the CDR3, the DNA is TGTGCCTGGAGTGTAAAGGGGGACACTGAAGCTTTCTTT.

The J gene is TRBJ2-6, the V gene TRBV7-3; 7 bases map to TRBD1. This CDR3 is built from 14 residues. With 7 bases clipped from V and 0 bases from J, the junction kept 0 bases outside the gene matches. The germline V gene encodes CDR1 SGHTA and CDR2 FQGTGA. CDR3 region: CASKGASGANVLTF. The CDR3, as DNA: TGTGCCAGCAAGGGGGCCTCTGGGGCCAACGTCCTGACTTTC.

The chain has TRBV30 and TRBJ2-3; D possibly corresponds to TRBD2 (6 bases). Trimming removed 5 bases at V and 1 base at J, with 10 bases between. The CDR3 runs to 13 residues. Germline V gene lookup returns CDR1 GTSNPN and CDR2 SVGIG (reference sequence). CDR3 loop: CAWGTWGTDTQYF. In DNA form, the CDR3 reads TGTGCCTGGGGGACTTGGGGCACAGATACGCAGTATTTT.

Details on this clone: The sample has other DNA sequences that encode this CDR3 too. Here the CDR3 reads CASSLVSGNTIYF. In DNA form, the CDR3 reads TGTGCCAGCAGCTTAGTGTCGGGAAACACCATATATTTT. This rearrangement joins TRBV13 to TRBJ1-3; D uncertain. CDR3 length: 13 amino acids. The V gene lost 1 base and the J gene lost 4 bases, with 5 bases spanning the gap. Germline V gene lookup returns CDR1 PRHDT and CDR2 FYEKMQ (reference sequence).

In DNA form, the CDR3 reads TGTGCCAGCAGCTTAGATGGGTCCCCTGAAGCTTTCTTT. Translation: CASSLDGSPEAFF. The V gene is TRBV11-3, the J gene TRBJ1-1; D gene ambiguous. This CDR3 is 13 amino acids long. Trimming took off 0 bases at V and 6 bases at J, with 8 bases between the two ends. CDR1 is SGHNT, CDR2 YENEEA, per germline.

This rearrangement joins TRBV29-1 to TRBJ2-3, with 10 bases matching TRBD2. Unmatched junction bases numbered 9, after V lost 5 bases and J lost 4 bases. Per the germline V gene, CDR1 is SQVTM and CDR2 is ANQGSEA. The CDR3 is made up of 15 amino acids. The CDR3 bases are TGCAGCGTTTCGACCCTAGCGGGGGCGTCAGATACGCAGTATTTT. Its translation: CSVSTLAGASDTQYF.

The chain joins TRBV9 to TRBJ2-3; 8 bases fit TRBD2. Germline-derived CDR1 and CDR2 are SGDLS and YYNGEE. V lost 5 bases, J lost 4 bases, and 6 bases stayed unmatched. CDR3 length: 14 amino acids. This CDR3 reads CASSASGRPDTQYF. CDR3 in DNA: TGTGCCAGCAGTGCTAGCGGGCGCCCAGATACGCAGTATTTT.

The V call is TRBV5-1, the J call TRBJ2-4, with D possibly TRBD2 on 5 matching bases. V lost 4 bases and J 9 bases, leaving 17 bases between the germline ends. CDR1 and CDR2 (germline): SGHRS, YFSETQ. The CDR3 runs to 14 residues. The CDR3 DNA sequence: TGCGCCAGCAGCCCTGACGCTAGCCGGGGCATTCAGTACTTC. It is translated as CASSPDASRGIQYF.

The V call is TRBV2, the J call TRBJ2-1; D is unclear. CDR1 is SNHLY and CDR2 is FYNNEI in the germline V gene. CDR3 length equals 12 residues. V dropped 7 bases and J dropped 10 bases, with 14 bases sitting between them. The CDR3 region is CASTLNDPEQFF. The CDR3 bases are TGTGCCAGCACCCTAAATGACCCAGAGCAGTTCTTC.

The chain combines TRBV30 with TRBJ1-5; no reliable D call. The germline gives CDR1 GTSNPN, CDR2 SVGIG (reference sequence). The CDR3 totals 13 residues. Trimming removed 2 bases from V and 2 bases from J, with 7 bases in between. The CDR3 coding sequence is TGTGCCTGGAGTATGCCGGGCAATCAGCCCCAGCATTTT. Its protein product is CAWSMPGNQPQHF.

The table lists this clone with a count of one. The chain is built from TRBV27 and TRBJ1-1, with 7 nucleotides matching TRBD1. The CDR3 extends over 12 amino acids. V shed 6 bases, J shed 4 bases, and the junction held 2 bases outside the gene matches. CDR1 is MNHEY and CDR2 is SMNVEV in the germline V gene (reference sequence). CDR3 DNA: TGTGCCAGCAGGACAGGGATCACTGAAGCTTTCTTT. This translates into CASRTGITEAFF.

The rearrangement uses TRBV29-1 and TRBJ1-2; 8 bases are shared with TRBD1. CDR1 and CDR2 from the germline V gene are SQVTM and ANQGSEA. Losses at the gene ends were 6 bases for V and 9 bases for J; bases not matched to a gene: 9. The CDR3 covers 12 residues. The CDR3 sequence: CSVETGVGSYTF. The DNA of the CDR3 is TGCAGCGTCGAGACAGGGGTGGGTAGCTACACCTTC.

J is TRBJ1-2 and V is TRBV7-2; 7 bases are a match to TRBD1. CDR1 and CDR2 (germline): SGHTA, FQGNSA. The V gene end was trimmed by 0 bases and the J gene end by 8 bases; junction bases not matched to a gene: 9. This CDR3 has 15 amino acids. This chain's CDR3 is CASSLASALQGGYTF. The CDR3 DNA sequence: TGTGCCAGCAGCTTAGCTTCCGCTCTACAGGGGGGCTACACCTTC. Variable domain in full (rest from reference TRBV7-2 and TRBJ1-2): GAGVSQSPSNKVTEKGKDVELRCDPISGHTALYWYRQSLGQGLEFLIYFQGNSAPDKSGLPSDRFSAERTGGSVSTLTIQRTQQEDSAVYLCASSLASALQGGYTFGSGTRLTVV.

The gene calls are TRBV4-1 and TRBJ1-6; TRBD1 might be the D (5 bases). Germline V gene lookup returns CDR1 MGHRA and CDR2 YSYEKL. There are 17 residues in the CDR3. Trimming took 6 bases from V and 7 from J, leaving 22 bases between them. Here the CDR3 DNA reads TGCGCCAGCAGGACCCCCGAGGAGGGGATGCGGAATTCACCCCTCCACTTT. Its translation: CASRTPEEGMRNSPLHF.

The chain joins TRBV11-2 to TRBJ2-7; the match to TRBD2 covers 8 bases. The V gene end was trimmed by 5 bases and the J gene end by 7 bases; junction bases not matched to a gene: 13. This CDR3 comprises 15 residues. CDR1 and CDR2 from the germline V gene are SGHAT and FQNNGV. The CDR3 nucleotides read TGTGCCAGCAGCCCGGCATTACTAGCGGCTAGGGAGCAGTACTTC. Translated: CASSPALLAAREQYF.

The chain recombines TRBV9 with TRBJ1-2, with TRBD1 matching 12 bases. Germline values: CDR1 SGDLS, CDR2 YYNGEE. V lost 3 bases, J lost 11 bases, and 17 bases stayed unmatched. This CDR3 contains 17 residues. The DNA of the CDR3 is TGTGCCAGCAGCGACCCGGAGAGTGGGGGACAGGGGGCTGAGTACACCTTC. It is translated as CASSDPESGGQGAEYTF.

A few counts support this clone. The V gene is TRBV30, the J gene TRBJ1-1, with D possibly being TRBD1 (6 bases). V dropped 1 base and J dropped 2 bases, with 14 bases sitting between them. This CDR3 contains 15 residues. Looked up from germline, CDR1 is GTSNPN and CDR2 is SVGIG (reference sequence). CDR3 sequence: CAWSETGLGNTEAFF. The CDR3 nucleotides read TGTGCCTGGAGTGAGACAGGACTTGGAAACACTGAAGCTTTCTTT.

The CDR3 DNA is TGCGCCAGCAGCCTCGACAGGGGGCCTTCACCCCTCCACTTT. Its translation is CASSLDRGPSPLHF. This sequence joins TRBV4-3 and TRBJ1-6; 10 bases match TRBD1. The junction had 3 bases not matched to a gene; V was cut back by 4 bases and J by 9 bases. This CDR3 has 14 amino acids. Germline CDR1 is LGHNA and CDR2 is YSLEER.

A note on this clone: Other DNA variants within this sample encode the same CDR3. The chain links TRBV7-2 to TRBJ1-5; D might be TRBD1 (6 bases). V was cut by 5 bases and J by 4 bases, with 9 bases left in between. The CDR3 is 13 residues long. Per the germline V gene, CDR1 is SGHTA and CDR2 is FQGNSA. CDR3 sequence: CASSVRGNQPQHF. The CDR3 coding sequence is TGTGCCAGCAGCGTAAGGGGGAATCAGCCCCAGCATTTT. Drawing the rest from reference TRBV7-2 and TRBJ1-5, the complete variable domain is GAGVSQSPSNKVTEKGKDVELRCDPISGHTALYWYRQSLGQGLEFLIYFQGNSAPDKSGLPSDRFSAERTGGSVSTLTIQRTQQEDSAVYLCASSVRGNQPQHFGDGTRLSIL.